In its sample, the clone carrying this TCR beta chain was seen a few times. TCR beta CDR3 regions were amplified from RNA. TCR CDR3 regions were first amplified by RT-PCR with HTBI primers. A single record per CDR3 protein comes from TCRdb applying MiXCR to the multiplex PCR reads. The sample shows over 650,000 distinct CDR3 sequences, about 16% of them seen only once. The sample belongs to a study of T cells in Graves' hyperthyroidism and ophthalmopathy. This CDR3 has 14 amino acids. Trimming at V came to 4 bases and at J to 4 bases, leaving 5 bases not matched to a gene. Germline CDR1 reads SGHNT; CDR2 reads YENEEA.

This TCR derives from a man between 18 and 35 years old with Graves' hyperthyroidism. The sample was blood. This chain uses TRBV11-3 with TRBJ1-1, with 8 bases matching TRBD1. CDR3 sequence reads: CASSYDRGVTEAFF. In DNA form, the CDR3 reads TGTGCCAGCAGCTATGACAGGGGAGTCACTGAAGCTTTCTTT. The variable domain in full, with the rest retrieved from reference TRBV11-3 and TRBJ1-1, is EAGVVQSPRYKIIEKKQPVAFWCNPISGHNTLYWYLQNLGQGPELLIRYENEEAVDDSQLPKDRFSAERLKGVDSTLKIQPAELGDSAVYLCASSYDRGVTEAFFGQGTRLTVV.